Below, 6 T cell receptor beta chains from the same sample are listed, as sequenced in a study of OX40 agonist ivuxolimab in advanced cancers. This table comes from immunoSEQ multiplex PCR, and its TCRdb copy is limited to in-frame clones, with some not included. The repertoire holds around 58,000 clones, about 94% seen once, with around 20% in the top ten. Sequencing used CD4+ or CD8+ T cells sorted from blood, obtained in a trial of the OX40 agonist ivuxolimab. The receptors stem from an adult with an advanced solid tumor such as melanoma, head and neck, liver or kidney cancer.

The V and J genes are TRBV7-3 and TRBJ2-1; 7 bases line up with TRBD1. This CDR3 spans 15 amino acids. The trim removed 6 bases at V and 4 bases at J, leaving 9 bases unmatched. From germline, CDR1 is SGHTA and CDR2 FQGTGA. The CDR3 region has the DNA TGTGCCAGCAGTCCCGGGACAGATTTTTACAATGAGCAGTTCTTC. Protein sequence: CASSPGTDFYNEQFF.

About this clone itself: Other DNA variants within this sample encode the same CDR3. The gene calls are TRBV5-4 and TRBJ2-3, with TRBD2 matching 8 bases. The germline V gene encodes CDR1 SGHNT and CDR2 YYREEE (reference sequence). J lost 0 bases, V lost 2 bases, and 5 bases had no gene match. The CDR3 has 16 amino acids. CDR3 loop: CASSFGLAGSTDTQYF. The DNA for the CDR3 is TGTGCCAGCAGCTTTGGCCTAGCGGGTAGCACAGATACGCAGTATTTT.

This clone was seen once. V is TRBV7-2 and J is TRBJ2-7; no clear D gene. CDR1 and CDR2 (germline): SGHTA, FQGNSA. The CDR3 extends over 13 amino acids. V dropped 2 bases and J dropped 4 bases, with 9 bases sitting between them. CDR3 region: CASSLNPVYEQYF. The CDR3 nucleotides are TGTGCCAGCAGCTTAAACCCAGTTTACGAGCAGTACTTC.

J is TRBJ1-2 and V is TRBV27; 7 bases align to TRBD1. Unmatched junction bases numbered 3, after V lost 3 bases and J lost 2 bases. CDR1 and CDR2 from the germline V gene are MNHEY and SMNVEV (reference sequence). This CDR3 comprises 14 residues. CDR3 residues: CASSLGTANYGYTF. In DNA form, the CDR3 reads TGTGCCAGCAGTTTGGGGACAGCCAACTATGGCTACACCTTC.

The V and J genes are TRBV13 and TRBJ2-1, with a possible D match to TRBD2 (6 bases). With 5 bases removed from V and 4 bases from J, the gap between germline ends came to 18 bases. In germline, CDR1 is PRHDT, CDR2 FYEKMQ (reference sequence). The CDR3 is 16 amino acids. The CDR3, as DNA: TGTGCCAGCAGCCACGCGGGGTGGGGTACATACAATGAGCAGTTCTTC. Its protein is CASSHAGWGTYNEQFF.

The sample holds one count of this clone. This chain joins TRBV19 and TRBJ2-7; D call uncertain. V gave up 1 base and J gave up 5 bases, with 6 bases separating them. Germline lookup yields CDR1 LNHDA and CDR2 SQIVND (reference sequence). The CDR3 runs 12 residues. CDR3 sequence: CASSIGANEQYF. DNA for the CDR3: TGTGCCAGTAGTATAGGCGCAAACGAGCAGTACTTC.